This T cell receptor (beta chain) is from a study of blood T cell repertoires in COVID-19. Clones were sequenced by immunoSEQ multiplex PCR, and TCRdb holds only the in-frame ones, with some missing. The table has 250,000 to 300,000 clones, roughly nine tenths seen once. CDR3 length equals 15 residues. The V end lost 7 bases, the J end lost 4 bases, and 20 bases lay between the germline ends. Germline V gene data show CDR1 as SGHAT and CDR2 as FQNNGV. Specimen: peripheral blood. This rearrangement joins TRBV11-2 to TRBJ2-7, with D perhaps TRBD2 (7 bases). This TCR came from a woman younger than 45 with COVID-19, enrolled during active disease. The chain's CDR3 is CASTLVGGGGYEQYF. CDR3 nucleotides: TGTGCCAGCACCCTAGTAGGCGGGGGCGGGTACGAGCAGTACTTC.